Reported below is one T cell receptor beta chain. The CDR3 spans 12 residues. Trimming removed 6 bases from V and 8 bases from J; junction bases left unmatched: 5. Germline V gene sequence: CDR1 MNHNY, CDR2 SVGAGI (reference sequence). TCRB transcripts that were expressed got sequenced, as all of the isolated RNA had been reverse transcribed. The assay was immunoSEQ multiplex PCR, and TCRdb's table has in-frame clones only and misses some. The data hold 60,000 or so clones, with about 60% observed a single time. The data derive from a study of beta chain features in type 1 diabetes. Study summary: There were approximately 100 million sorted cells examined across all samples.

Sequenced material: Tregs from blood. J is TRBJ1-1 and V is TRBV6-6; 8 positions agree with TRBD1. This clonotype was obtained from a woman aged 18-35 years in good health. The CDR3 is CASRLRDREAFF. The CDR3 nucleotides are TGTGCCAGCAGACTCCGGGACAGGGAAGCTTTCTTT.